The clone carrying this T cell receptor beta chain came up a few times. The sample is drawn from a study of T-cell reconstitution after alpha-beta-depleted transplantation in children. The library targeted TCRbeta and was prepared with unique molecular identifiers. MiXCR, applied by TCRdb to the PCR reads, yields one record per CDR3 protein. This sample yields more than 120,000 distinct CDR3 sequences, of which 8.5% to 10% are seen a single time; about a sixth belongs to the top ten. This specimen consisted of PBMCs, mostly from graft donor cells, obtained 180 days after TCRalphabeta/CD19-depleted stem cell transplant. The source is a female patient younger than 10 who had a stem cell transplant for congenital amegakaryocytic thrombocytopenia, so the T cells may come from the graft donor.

CDR3 coding DNA: TGTGCCATCAGCGCCTGGTACAGACCCTACGAGCAGTACTTC. Encoded protein: CAISAWYRPYEQYF. The V gene is TRBV10-3, the J gene TRBJ2-7; D remains unclear. The CDR3 contains 14 residues. From germline, CDR1 is ENHRY and CDR2 SYGVKD. V lost 6 bases to trimming and J lost 2 bases, with 14 bases between them.